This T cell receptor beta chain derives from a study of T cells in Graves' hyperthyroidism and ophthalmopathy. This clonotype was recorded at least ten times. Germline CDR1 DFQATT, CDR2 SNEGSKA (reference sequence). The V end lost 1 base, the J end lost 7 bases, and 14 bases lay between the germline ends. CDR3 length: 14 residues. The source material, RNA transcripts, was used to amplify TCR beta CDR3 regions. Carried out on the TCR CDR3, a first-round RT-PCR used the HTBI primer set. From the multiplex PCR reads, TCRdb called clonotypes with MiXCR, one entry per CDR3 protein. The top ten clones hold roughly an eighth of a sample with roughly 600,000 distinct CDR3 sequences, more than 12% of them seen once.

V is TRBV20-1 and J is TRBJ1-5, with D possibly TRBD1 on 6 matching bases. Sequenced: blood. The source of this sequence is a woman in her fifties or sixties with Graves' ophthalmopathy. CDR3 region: CSARVNRRGQPQHF. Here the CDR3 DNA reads TGCAGTGCTAGAGTCAACCGCAGGGGACAGCCCCAGCATTTT.